These T cell receptor beta chains were read from a single sample in a study of siplizumab effects on memory and regulatory T cells. The method was immunoSEQ multiplex PCR; TCRdb's version includes in-frame clones alone and lacks a portion of them. Here the sample spans about 97,000 clones, 80% to 95% being singletons. Sequencing used CD4+ T cells sorted from blood. The receptors were gathered from a human donor in good health. Each CDR3 is given with its conserved first and last residue. D genes are given only for firm matches. The size entry is marked missing in some rows and otherwise reads once, few, many or a size class.

cdr3_nt: TGTGCCAGCAGCTTAGTAGGCTATGGCTACACCTTC
cdr3_aa: CASSLVGYGYTF
clone_size: once
d_call: -
v_call: TRBV7-9
j_call: TRBJ1-2

cdr3_nt: TGCAGCGCCGAAACAAGCTTGAACACTGAAGCTTTCTTT
cdr3_aa: CSAETSLNTEAFF
clone_size: -
d_call: -
v_call: TRBV29-1
j_call: TRBJ1-1

cdr3_nt: TGTGCCAGCAGCGTAGGGTCCCCAACCTGGAGGCCAGATACGCAGTATTTT
cdr3_aa: CASSVGSPTWRPDTQYF
clone_size: -
d_call: -
v_call: TRBV9
j_call: TRBJ2-3

cdr3_nt: TGCAGCGTCCAGGGGCGACATGCACAAGAGACCCAGTACTTC
cdr3_aa: CSVQGRHAQETQYF
clone_size: once
d_call: -
v_call: TRBV29-1
j_call: TRBJ2-5

cdr3_nt: TGTGCCAGCAGCATAGGGGGGAACACTGAAGCTTTCTTT
cdr3_aa: CASSIGGNTEAFF
clone_size: -
d_call: -
v_call: TRBV7-2
j_call: TRBJ1-1

cdr3_nt: TGTGCCAGCAGCTTATCTTCTAGCACAGATACGCAGTATTTT
cdr3_aa: CASSLSSSTDTQYF
clone_size: -
d_call: -
v_call: TRBV11-3
j_call: TRBJ2-3

cdr3_nt: TGTGCCAGGGAACAGGATTTGTACTTC
cdr3_aa: CAREQDLYF
clone_size: -
d_call: -
v_call: TRBV6-5
j_call: TRBJ2-4

cdr3_nt: TGTGCCAGCAGTTACGGCAACTATGGCTACACCTTC
cdr3_aa: CASSYGNYGYTF
clone_size: -
d_call: -
v_call: TRBV6-5
j_call: TRBJ1-2

cdr3_nt: TGCGCCAGCAGTGCATCGGGAGCGGTAAATGAGCAGTTCTTC
cdr3_aa: CASSASGAVNEQFF
clone_size: -
d_call: -
v_call: TRBV10-2
j_call: TRBJ2-1

cdr3_nt: TGCGCCAGCAGCTTCATCGGAGGGGGAGATACGCAGTATTTT
cdr3_aa: CASSFIGGGDTQYF
clone_size: -
d_call: -
v_call: TRBV5-1
j_call: TRBJ2-3

cdr3_nt: TGTGCCAGCAGAACCGGGACTAGCGGGAGGGCCGTTGAGACCCAGTACTTC
cdr3_aa: CASRTGTSGRAVETQYF
clone_size: once
d_call: TRBD2
v_call: TRBV5-6
j_call: TRBJ2-5

cdr3_nt: TGTGCCAGCAGCCCCCATCTAGCGGCGCCCTACGAGCAGTACTTC
cdr3_aa: CASSPHLAAPYEQYF
clone_size: -
d_call: TRBD2
v_call: TRBV9
j_call: TRBJ2-7

cdr3_nt: TGTGCCAGCAGCTTGGGGGGCTATGAGCAGTTCTTC
cdr3_aa: CASSLGGYEQFF
clone_size: once
d_call: -
v_call: TRBV7-3
j_call: TRBJ2-1

cdr3_nt: TGTGCCAGCAGCCTCGTACAGGCGCTGGTCGACGGCTACACCTTC
cdr3_aa: CASSLVQALVDGYTF
clone_size: -
d_call: -
v_call: TRBV11-1
j_call: TRBJ1-2

cdr3_nt: TGCGCCAGCAGCTTGGTTGGGGTGGAGAATTCACCCCTCCACTTT
cdr3_aa: CASSLVGVENSPLHF
clone_size: once
d_call: -
v_call: TRBV5-1
j_call: TRBJ1-6

cdr3_nt: TGCAGCGTTGGGACAGGGGTAGCCAAAAACATTCAGTACTTC
cdr3_aa: CSVGTGVAKNIQYF
clone_size: -
d_call: TRBD1
v_call: TRBV29-1
j_call: TRBJ2-4

cdr3_nt: TGTGCCAGCCTCGCAGGGGGCGGCACCCGGGCCCAGCATTTT
cdr3_aa: CASLAGGGTRAQHF
clone_size: -
d_call: TRBD1
v_call: TRBV19
j_call: TRBJ1-5

cdr3_nt: TGTGCCAGCACACTAGCGGGATTAACTAGCACAGATACGCAGTATTTT
cdr3_aa: CASTLAGLTSTDTQYF
clone_size: -
d_call: TRBD2
v_call: TRBV2
j_call: TRBJ2-3

cdr3_nt: TGTGCCAGCAGTTCTATAACAGGGGGCGCAGAATATGGCTACACCTTC
cdr3_aa: CASSSITGGAEYGYTF
clone_size: -
d_call: TRBD1
v_call: TRBV28
j_call: TRBJ1-2

cdr3_nt: TGTGCCAGCTCATCCTCCTACGAGCAGTACTTC
cdr3_aa: CASSSSYEQYF
clone_size: -
d_call: -
v_call: TRBV18
j_call: TRBJ2-7

cdr3_nt: TGTGCCAGCAGCTTAGGGGTTAGCACAGATACGCAGTATTTT
cdr3_aa: CASSLGVSTDTQYF
clone_size: -
d_call: -
v_call: TRBV7-6
j_call: TRBJ2-3

cdr3_nt: TGTGCCAGTGCCCCAAGTTTGGGAGAATCTAGAAATCAGCCCCAGCATTTT
cdr3_aa: CASAPSLGESRNQPQHF
clone_size: -
d_call: -
v_call: TRBV19
j_call: TRBJ1-5

cdr3_nt: TGTGCCAGCAGCCCTGGCGACTACTATGGCTACACCTTC
cdr3_aa: CASSPGDYYGYTF
clone_size: -
d_call: -
v_call: TRBV7-9
j_call: TRBJ1-2

cdr3_nt: TGTGCCAGCAGTTACTGGTCTAGCGGGTTTGGGGATACGCAGTATTTT
cdr3_aa: CASSYWSSGFGDTQYF
clone_size: once
d_call: TRBD2
v_call: TRBV6-5
j_call: TRBJ2-3

cdr3_nt: TGCGCCAGCAGCGGCAACTACGAGCAGTACTTC
cdr3_aa: CASSGNYEQYF
clone_size: once
d_call: -
v_call: TRBV5-1
j_call: TRBJ2-7

cdr3_nt: TGTGCCAGCAGCTTGACGGCGTCGGTGCCCCAGCATTTT
cdr3_aa: CASSLTASVPQHF
clone_size: -
d_call: -
v_call: TRBV28
j_call: TRBJ1-5

cdr3_nt: TGTGCCAGCAGCTTGGCGAGGGACACCGGGGAGCTGTTTTTT
cdr3_aa: CASSLARDTGELFF
clone_size: -
d_call: -
v_call: TRBV5-4
j_call: TRBJ2-2